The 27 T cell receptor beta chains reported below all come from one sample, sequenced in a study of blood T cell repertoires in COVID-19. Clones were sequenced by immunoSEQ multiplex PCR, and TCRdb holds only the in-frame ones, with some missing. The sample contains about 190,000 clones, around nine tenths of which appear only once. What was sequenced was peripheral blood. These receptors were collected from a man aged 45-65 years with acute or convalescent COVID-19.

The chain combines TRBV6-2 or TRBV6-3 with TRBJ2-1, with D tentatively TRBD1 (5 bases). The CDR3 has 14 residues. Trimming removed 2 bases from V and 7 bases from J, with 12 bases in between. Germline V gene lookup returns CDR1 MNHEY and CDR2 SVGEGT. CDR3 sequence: CASSYAPQGNEQFF. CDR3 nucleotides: TGTGCCAGCAGTTACGCCCCGCAGGGAAATGAGCAGTTCTTC.

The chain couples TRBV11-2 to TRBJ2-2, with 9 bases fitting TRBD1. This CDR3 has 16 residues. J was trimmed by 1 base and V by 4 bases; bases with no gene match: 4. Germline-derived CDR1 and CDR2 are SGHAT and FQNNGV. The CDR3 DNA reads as TGTGCCAGCAGCTATACAGGGGGCTTGAACACCGGGGAGCTGTTTTTT. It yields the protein CASSYTGGLNTGELFF. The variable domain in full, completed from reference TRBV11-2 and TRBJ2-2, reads EAGVAQSPRYKIIEKRQSVAFWCNPISGHATLYWYQQILGQGPKLLIQFQNNGVVDDSQLPKDRFSAERLKGVDSTLKIQPAKLEDSAVYLCASSYTGGLNTGELFFGEGSRLTVL.

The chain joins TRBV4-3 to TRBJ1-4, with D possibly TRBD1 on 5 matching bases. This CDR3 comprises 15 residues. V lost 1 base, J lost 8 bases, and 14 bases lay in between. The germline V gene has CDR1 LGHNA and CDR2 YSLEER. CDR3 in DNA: TGCGCCAGCAGCCAAGGCTCGGGGGTCGGCGAAAAACTGTTTTTT. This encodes CASSQGSGVGEKLFF.

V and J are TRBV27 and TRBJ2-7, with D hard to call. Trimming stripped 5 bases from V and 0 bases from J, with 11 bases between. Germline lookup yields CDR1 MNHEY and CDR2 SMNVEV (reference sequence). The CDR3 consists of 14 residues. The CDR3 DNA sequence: TGTGCCAGCAGTCCTCCGGTGAGCTCCTACGAGCAGTACTTC. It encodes CASSPPVSSYEQYF.

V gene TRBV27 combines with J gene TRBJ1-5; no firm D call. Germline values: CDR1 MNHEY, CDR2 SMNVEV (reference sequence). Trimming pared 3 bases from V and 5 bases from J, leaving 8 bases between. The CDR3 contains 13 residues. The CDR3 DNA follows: TGTGCCAGCAGTTTGACTATGGATCAGCCCCAGCATTTT. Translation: CASSLTMDQPQHF.

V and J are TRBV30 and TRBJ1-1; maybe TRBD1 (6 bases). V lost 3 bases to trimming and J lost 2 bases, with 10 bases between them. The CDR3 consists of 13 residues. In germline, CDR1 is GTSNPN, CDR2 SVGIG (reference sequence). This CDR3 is CAWRSGVNTEAFF. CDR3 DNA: TGTGCCTGGAGGTCAGGGGTCAACACTGAAGCTTTCTTT.

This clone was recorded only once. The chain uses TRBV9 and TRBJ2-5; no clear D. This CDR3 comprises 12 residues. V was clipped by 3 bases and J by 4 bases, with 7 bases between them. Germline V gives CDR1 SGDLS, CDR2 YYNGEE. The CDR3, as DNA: TGTGCCAGCAGCGACCTCGGAGAGACCCAGTACTTC. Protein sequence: CASSDLGETQYF.

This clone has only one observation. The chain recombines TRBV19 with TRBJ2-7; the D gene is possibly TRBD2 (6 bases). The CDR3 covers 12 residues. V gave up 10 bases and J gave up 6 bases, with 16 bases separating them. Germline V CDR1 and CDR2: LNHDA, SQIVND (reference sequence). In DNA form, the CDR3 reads TGTGCCACCAGACCTCAGGGAGGCGAGCAGTACTTC. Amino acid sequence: CATRPQGGEQYF.

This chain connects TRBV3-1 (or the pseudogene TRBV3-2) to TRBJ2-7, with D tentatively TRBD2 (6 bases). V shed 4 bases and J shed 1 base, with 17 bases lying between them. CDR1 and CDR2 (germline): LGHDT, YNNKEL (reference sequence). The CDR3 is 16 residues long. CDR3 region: CASSRRGSRNSYEQYF. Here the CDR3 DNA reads TGTGCCAGCAGCCGGAGGGGTAGTCGGAATTCCTACGAGCAGTACTTC.

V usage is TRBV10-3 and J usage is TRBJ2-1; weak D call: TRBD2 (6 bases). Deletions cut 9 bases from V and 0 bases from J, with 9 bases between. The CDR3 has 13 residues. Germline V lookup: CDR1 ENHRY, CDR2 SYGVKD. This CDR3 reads CAIRESSYNEQFF. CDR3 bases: TGTGCCATTCGGGAGAGCTCCTACAATGAGCAGTTCTTC.

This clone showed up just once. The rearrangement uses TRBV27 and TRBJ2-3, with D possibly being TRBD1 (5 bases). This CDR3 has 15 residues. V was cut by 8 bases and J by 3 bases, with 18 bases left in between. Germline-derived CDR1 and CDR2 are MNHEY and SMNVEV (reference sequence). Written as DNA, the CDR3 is TGTGCCAGCGGACAAAGGCAGGGAATTACAGATACGCAGTATTTT. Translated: CASGQRQGITDTQYF.

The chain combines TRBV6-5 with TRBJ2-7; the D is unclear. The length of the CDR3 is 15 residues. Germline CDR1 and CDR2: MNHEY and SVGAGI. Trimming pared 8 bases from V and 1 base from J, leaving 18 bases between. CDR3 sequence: CASSLGRYASYEQYF. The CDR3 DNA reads TGTGCCAGCTCCCTGGGCCGTTATGCGTCCTACGAGCAGTACTTC.

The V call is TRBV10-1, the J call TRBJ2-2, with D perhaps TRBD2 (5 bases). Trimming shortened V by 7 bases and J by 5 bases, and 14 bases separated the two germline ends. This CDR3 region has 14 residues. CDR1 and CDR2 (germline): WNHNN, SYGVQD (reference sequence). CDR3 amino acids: CASKRTRGTGELFF. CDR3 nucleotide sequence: TGCGCCAGCAAACGGACTCGAGGGACCGGGGAGCTGTTTTTT.

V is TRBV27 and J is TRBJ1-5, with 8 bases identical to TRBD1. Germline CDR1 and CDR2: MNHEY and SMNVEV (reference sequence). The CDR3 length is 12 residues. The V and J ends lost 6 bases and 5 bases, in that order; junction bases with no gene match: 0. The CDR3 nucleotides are TGTGCCAGCAGGACAGGGGATCAGCCCCAGCATTTT. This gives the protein CASRTGDQPQHF.

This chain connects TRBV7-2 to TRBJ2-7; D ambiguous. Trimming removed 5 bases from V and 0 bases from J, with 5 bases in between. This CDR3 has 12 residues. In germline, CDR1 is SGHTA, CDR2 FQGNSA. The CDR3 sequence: CASSASSYEQYF. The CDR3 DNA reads TGTGCCAGCAGCGCGAGCTCCTACGAGCAGTACTTC. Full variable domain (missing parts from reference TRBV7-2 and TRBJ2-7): GAGVSQSPSNKVTEKGKDVELRCDPISGHTALYWYRQSLGQGLEFLIYFQGNSAPDKSGLPSDRFSAERTGGSVSTLTIQRTQQEDSAVYLCASSASSYEQYFGPGTRLTVT.

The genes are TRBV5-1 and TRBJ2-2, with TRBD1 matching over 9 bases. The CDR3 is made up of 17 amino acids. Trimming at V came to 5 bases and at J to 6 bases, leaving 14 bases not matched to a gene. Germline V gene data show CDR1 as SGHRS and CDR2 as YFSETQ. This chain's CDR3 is CASSQGSRTGAAGELFF. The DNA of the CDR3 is TGCGCCAGCAGTCAAGGTTCCCGGACAGGGGCGGCCGGGGAGCTGTTTTTT.

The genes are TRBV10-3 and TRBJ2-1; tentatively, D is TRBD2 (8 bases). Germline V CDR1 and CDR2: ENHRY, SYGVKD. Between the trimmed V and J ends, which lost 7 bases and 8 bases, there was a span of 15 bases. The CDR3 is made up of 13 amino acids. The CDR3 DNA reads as TGTGCCATCACCCCGGGAGGGGGCGATGAGCAGTTCTTC. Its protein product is CAITPGGGDEQFF.

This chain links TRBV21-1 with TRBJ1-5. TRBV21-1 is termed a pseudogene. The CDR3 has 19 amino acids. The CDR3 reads CASSKVPAAPKYSNQPQHF. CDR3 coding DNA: TGTGCCAGCAGCAAAGTACCTGCGGCCCCTAAATATAGCAATCAGCCCCAGCATTTT.

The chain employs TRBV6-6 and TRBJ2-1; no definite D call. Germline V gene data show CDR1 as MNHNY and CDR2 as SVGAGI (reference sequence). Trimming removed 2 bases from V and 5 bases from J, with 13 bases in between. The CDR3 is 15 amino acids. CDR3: CASSYAAIDHNEQFF. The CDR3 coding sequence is TGTGCCAGCAGTTACGCGGCCATCGATCACAATGAGCAGTTCTTC.

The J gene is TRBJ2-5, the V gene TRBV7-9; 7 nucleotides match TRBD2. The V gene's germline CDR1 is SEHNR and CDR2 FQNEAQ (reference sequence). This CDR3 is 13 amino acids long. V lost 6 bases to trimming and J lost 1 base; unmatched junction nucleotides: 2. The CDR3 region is CASRRLAQETQYF. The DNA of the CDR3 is TGTGCCAGCAGACGACTAGCCCAAGAGACCCAGTACTTC. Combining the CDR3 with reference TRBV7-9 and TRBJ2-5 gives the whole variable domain DTGVSQNPRHKITKRGQNVTFRCDPISEHNRLYWYRQTLGQGPEFLTYFQNEAQLEKSRLLSDRFSAERPKGSFSTLEIQRTEQGDSAMYLCASRRLAQETQYFGPGTRLLVL.

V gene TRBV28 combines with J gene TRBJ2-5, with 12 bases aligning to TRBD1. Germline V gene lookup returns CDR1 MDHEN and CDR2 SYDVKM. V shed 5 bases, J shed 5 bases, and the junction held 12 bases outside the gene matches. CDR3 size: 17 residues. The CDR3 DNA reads TGTGCCAGCAGTATATCCCCCGGGACAGGGGGCCGGGAGACCCAGTACTTC. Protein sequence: CASSISPGTGGRETQYF.

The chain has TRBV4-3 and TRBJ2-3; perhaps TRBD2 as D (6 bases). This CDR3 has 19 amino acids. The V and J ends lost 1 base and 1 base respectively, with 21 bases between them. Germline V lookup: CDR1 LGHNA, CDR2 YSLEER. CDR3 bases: TGCGCCAGCAGCCAAGTCCCTCTTGCGGGGTCCGGGGGCACAGATACGCAGTATTTT. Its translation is CASSQVPLAGSGGTDTQYF.

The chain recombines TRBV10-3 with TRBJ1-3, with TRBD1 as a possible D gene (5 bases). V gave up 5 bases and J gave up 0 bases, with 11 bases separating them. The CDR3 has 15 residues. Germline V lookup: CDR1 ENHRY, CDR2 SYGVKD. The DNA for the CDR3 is TGTGCCATCAGTACGGCAGGGAACTCTGGAAACACCATATATTTT. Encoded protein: CAISTAGNSGNTIYF.

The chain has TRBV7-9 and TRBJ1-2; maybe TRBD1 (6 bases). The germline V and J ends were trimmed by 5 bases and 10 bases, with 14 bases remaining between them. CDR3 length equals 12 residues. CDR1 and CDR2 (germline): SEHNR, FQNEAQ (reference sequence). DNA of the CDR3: TGTGCCAGCAGCGATAAAGACAGGTACTACACCTTC. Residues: CASSDKDRYYTF.

The CDR3 nucleotides are TGTGCCAGCGAAGGGACAGGGGACACCGGGGAGCTGTTTTTT. This translates into CASEGTGDTGELFF. The gene calls are TRBV6-5 and TRBJ2-2, with 10 bases lining up with TRBD1. Germline CDR1 MNHEY, CDR2 SVGAGI. With V trimmed by 8 bases and J by 3 bases, 3 bases remained unmatched. This CDR3 is built from 14 residues.

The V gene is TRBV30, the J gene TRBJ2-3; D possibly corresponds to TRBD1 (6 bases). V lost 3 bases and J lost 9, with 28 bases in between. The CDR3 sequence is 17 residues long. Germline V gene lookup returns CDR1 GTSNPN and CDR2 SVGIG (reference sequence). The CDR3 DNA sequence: TGTGCCTGGAGAGGAGGTGTGGTGCCAGGGGCCGGTCGGACGCAGTATTTT. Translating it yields CAWRGGVVPGAGRTQYF.

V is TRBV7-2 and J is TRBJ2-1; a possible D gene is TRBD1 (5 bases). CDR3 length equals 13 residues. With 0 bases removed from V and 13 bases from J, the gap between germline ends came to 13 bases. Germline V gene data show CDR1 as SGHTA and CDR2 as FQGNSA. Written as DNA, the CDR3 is TGTGCCAGCAGCTTAGCCGCGGACAAGGGCCAGTTCTTC. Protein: CASSLAADKGQFF. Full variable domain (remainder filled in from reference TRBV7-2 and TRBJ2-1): GAGVSQSPSNKVTEKGKDVELRCDPISGHTALYWYRQSLGQGLEFLIYFQGNSAPDKSGLPSDRFSAERTGGSVSTLTIQRTQQEDSAVYLCASSLAADKGQFFGPGTRLTVL.